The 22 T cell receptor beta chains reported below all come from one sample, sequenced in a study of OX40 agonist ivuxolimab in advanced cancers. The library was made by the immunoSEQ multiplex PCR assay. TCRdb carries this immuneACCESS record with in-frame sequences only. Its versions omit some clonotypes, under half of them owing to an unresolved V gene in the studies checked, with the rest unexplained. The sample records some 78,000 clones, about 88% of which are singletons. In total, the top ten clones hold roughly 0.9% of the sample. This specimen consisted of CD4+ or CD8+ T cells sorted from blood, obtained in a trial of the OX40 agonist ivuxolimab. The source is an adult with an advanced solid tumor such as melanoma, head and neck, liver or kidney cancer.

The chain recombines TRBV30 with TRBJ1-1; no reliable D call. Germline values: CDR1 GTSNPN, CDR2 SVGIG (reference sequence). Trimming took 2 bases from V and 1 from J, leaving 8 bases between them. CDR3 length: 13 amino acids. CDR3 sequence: CAWSTTANTEAFF. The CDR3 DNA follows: TGTGCCTGGAGTACTACAGCGAACACTGAAGCTTTCTTT. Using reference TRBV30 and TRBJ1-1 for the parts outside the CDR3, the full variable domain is SQTIHQWPATLVQPVGSPLSLECTVEGTSNPNLYWYRQAAGRGLQLLFYSVGIGQISSEVPQNLSASRPQDRQFILSSKKLLLSDSGFYLCAWSTTANTEAFFGQGTRLTVV.

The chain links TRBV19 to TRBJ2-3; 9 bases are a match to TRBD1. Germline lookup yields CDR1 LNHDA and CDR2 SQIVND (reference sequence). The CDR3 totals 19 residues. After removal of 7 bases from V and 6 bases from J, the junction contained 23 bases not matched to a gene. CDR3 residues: CASTPVPGQGRGSSDTQYF. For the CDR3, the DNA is TGTGCCAGTACTCCCGTCCCGGGACAGGGAAGGGGGTCGTCCGATACGCAGTATTTT.

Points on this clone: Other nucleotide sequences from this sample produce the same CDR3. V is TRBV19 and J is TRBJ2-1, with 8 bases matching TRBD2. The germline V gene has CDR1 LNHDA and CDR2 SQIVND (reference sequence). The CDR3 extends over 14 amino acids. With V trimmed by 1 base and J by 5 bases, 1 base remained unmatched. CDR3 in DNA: TGTGCCAGTAGTATAGCGGGAGGGGACAATGAGCAGTTCTTC. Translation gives CASSIAGGDNEQFF.

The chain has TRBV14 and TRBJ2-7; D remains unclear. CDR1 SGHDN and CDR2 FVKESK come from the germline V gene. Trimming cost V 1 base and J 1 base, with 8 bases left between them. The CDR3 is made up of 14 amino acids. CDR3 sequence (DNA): TGTGCCAGCAGCCAAGTTACTGGTTCCTACGAGCAGTACTTC. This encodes CASSQVTGSYEQYF.

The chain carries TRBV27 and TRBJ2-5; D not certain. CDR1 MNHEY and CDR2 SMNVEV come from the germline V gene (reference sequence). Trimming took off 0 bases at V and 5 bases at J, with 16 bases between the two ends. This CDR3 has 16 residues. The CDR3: CASSLSGIGYVETQYF. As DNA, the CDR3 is TGTGCCAGCAGTTTATCGGGTATCGGGTACGTTGAGACCCAGTACTTC.

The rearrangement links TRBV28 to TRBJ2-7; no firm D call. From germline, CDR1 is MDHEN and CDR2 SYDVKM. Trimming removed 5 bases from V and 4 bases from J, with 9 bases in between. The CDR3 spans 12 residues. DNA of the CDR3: TGTGCCAGCAGTGCTACAGTTTACGAGCAGTACTTC. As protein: CASSATVYEQYF.

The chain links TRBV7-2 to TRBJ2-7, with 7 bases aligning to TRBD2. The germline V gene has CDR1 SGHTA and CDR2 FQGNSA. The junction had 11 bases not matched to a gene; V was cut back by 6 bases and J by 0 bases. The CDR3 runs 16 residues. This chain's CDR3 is CASRTAPGGGSYEQYF. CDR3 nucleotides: TGTGCCAGCAGAACGGCACCAGGCGGGGGCTCCTACGAGCAGTACTTC.

CDR3 sequence reads: CASSLDSHFTDTQYF. Written as DNA, the CDR3 is TGTGCCAGCAGCTTAGACAGCCACTTCACAGATACGCAGTATTTT. This chain links TRBV11-2 with TRBJ2-3, with D unclear. Germline loops: CDR1 SGHAT, CDR2 FQNNGV. Trimming left V 0 bases short and J 2 bases short, with 9 bases between. The CDR3 is 15 amino acids.

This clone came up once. The CDR3 region is CASSYKRTAGYEQYF. The CDR3 DNA reads as TGTGCCAGCAGTTACAAGAGGACGGCGGGCTACGAGCAGTACTTC. This chain connects TRBV6-5 to TRBJ2-7; D might be TRBD2 (5 bases). The CDR3 has 15 amino acids. V was shortened by 2 bases and J by 3 bases, with 14 bases between the two germline ends. The germline CDR1 and CDR2 sequences are MNHEY and SVGAGI.

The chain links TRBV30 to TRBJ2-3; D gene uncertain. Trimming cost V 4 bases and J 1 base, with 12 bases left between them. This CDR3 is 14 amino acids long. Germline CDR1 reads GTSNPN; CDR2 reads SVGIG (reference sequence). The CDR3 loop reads CAWNRAWGTDTQYF. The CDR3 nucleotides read TGTGCCTGGAACCGGGCCTGGGGCACAGATACGCAGTATTTT.

The CDR3 nucleotides are TGTGCCAGCAGTTTATCCATTAGCACAGATACGCAGTATTTT. The encoded protein is CASSLSISTDTQYF. The chain joins TRBV27 to TRBJ2-3; D gene uncertain. The CDR3 loop spans 14 amino acids. The germline V gene encodes CDR1 MNHEY and CDR2 SMNVEV (reference sequence). The V gene lost 0 bases and the J gene lost 0 bases, with 4 bases spanning the gap.

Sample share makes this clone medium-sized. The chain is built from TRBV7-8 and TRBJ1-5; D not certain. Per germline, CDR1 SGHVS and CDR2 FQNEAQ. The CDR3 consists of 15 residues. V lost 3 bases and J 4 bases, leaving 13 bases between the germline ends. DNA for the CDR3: TGTGCCAGCAGCTTCGTTCCAGACCGGAATCAGCCCCAGCATTTT. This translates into CASSFVPDRNQPQHF.

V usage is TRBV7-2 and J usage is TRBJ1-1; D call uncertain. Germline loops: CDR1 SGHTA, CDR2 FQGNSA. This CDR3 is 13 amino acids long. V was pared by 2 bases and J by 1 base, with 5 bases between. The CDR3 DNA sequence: TGTGCCAGCAGCTTATCAGGGAACACTGAAGCTTTCTTT. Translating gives CASSLSGNTEAFF.

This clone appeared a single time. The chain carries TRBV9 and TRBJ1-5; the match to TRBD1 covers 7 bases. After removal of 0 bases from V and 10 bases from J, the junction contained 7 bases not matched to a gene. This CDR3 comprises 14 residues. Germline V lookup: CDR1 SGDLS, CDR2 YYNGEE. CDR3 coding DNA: TGTGCCAGCAGCGTAGGTTTAGGGGGCGAACCCCAGCATTTT. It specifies CASSVGLGGEPQHF. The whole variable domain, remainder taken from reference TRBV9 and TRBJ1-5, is DSGVTQTPKHLITATGQRVTLRCSPRSGDLSVYWYQQSLDQGLQFLIQYYNGEERAKGNILERFSAQQFPDLHSELNLSSLELGDSALYFCASSVGLGGEPQHFGDGTRLSIL.

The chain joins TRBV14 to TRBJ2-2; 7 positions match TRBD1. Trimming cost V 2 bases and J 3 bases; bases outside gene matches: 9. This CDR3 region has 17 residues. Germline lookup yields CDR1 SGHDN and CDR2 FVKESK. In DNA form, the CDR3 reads TGTGCCAGCAGCCAATCGTTAGGGGGCGCAGACACCGGGGAGCTGTTTTTT. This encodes CASSQSLGGADTGELFF.

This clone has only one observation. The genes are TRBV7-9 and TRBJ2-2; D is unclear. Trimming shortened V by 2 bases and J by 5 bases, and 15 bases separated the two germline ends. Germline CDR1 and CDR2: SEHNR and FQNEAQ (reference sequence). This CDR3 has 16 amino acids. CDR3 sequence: CASSLYESSRTGELFF. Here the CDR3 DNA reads TGTGCCAGCAGCTTATATGAGTCCAGTAGGACCGGGGAGCTGTTTTTT.

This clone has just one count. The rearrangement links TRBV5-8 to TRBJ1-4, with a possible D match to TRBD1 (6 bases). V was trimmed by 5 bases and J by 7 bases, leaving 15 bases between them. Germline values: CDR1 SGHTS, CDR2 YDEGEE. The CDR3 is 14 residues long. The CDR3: CASRPGGGGEKLFF. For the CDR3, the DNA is TGTGCCAGCAGACCCGGGGGCGGAGGTGAAAAACTGTTTTTT. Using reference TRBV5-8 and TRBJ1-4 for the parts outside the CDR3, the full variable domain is EAGVTQSPTHLIKTRGQQATLRCSPISGHTSVYWYQQALGLGLQFLLWYDEGEERNRGNFPPRFSGRQFPNYSSELNVNALELEDSALYLCASRPGGGGEKLFFGSGTQLSVL.

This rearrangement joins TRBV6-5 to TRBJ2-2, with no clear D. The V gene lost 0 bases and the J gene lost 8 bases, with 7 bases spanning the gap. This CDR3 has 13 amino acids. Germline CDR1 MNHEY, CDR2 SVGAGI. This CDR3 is CASSYSGSGELFF. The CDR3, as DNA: TGTGCCAGCAGTTACTCCGGCAGTGGGGAGCTGTTTTTT.

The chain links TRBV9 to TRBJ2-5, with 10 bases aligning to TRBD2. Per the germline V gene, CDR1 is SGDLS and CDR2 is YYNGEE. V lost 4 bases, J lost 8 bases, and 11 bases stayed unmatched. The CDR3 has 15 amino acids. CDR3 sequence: CASSSASGGKRTQYF. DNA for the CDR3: TGTGCCAGCAGCTCAGCTAGCGGGGGCAAGAGAACCCAGTACTTC. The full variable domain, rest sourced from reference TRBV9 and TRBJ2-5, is DSGVTQTPKHLITATGQRVTLRCSPRSGDLSVYWYQQSLDQGLQFLIQYYNGEERAKGNILERFSAQQFPDLHSELNLSSLELGDSALYFCASSSASGGKRTQYFGPGTRLLVL.

Here the CDR3 reads CASSLASGLYGYTF. The CDR3 bases are TGCGCCAGCAGCTTGGCTTCAGGGCTTTATGGCTACACCTTC. The V and J genes are TRBV5-1 and TRBJ1-2; possibly TRBD1 for D (5 bases). CDR1 and CDR2 (germline): SGHRS, YFSETQ. The CDR3 sequence is 14 residues long. V was pared by 0 bases and J by 5 bases, with 11 bases between.

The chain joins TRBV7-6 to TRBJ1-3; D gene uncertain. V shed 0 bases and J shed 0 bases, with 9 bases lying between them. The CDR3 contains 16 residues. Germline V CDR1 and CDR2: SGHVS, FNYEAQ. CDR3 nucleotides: TGTGCCAGCAGCTTAGCTTTGGGAAACTCTGGAAACACCATATATTTT. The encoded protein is CASSLALGNSGNTIYF.

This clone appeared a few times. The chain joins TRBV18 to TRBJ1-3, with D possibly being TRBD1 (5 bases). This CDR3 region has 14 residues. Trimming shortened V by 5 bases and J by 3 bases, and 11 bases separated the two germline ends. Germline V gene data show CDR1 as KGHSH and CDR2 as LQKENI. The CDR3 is CASSTGGVGNTIYF. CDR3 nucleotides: TGTGCCAGCTCAACTGGAGGGGTTGGAAACACCATATATTTT.